This T cell receptor beta chain was retrieved from a study of blood T cell repertoires in COVID-19. About the research overall: Spain, Italy and the United States supplied samples that represented acute and convalescent COVID-19. PBMCs, B-cell-depleted T cells, or T cells were the source of the cDNA or gDNA that made up the material.

The authors' processing: Scientists estimated how many nucleated cells there were by amplifying reference gene primers. Here immunoSEQ multiplex PCR was the method, and the copy in TCRdb shows in-frame clones only, minus some. The DNA was the basis for D and trimming; V, J and clone size are from that table. Among roughly 250,000 clones listed, roughly 82% were seen once. The CDR3 extends over 15 amino acids. From germline, CDR1 is LNHNV and CDR2 YYDKDF (reference sequence). After removal of 4 bases from V and 8 bases from J, the junction contained 11 bases not matched to a gene. The sequencing sample was made of peripheral blood. The chain has TRBV15 and TRBJ2-3; 8 bases match TRBD2. This clonotype was obtained from a woman older than 75 with active or convalescent COVID-19. In DNA form, the CDR3 reads TGTGCCACCAGCAAAGATAGAGACAGCGGGGGTACGCAGTATTTT. Its protein product is CATSKDRDSGGTQYF.